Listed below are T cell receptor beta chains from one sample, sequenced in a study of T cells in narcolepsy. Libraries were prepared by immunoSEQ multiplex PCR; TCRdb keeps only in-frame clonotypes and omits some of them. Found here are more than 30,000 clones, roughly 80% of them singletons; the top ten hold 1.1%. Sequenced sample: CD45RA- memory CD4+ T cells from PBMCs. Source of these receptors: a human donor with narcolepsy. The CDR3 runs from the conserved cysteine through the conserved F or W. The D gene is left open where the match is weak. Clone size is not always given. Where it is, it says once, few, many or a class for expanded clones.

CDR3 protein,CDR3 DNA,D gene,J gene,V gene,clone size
CASSLGQHQDFNYGYTF,TGTGCCAGCAGCTTAGGACAGCATCAAGATTTTAACTATGGCTACACCTTC,-,TRBJ1-2,TRBV11-3,-
CASSMPGQGSYEQYF,TGTGCCAGCAGTATGCCGGGACAGGGGAGCTACGAGCAGTACTTC,TRBD1,TRBJ2-7,TRBV28,-
CASSQVTAPALNTIYF,TGCGCCAGCAGCCAAGTAACGGCTCCAGCCTTAAACACCATATATTTT,-,TRBJ1-3,TRBV4-3,few
CASIPPQGGGTEAFF,TGTGCCAGCATCCCTCCCCAGGGAGGGGGGACTGAAGCTTTCTTT,-,TRBJ1-1,TRBV6-6,-
CATYPPTGSGANVLTF,TGTGCCACCTATCCACCGACAGGCTCTGGGGCCAACGTCCTGACTTTC,-,TRBJ2-6,TRBV28,-
CASSQDPGQTYEQYF,TGCGCCAGCAGCCAAGACCCGGGACAGACCTACGAGCAGTACTTC,TRBD1,TRBJ2-7,TRBV4-1,-
CSARQTIEQYF,TGCAGTGCTAGACAGACCATCGAGCAGTACTTC,-,TRBJ2-7,TRBV20-1,-
CASKAGGSPLHF,TGTGCCAGCAAGGCAGGTGGTTCACCCCTCCACTTT,-,TRBJ1-6,TRBV11-3,-
CASSSSGQGHEQYF,TGTGCCAGCAGCTCCTCGGGTCAGGGCCACGAGCAGTACTTC,-,TRBJ2-7,TRBV28,-
CASSLASGTVANIQYF,TGCGCCAGCAGCTTGGCCTCCGGGACGGTAGCGAACATTCAGTACTTC,-,TRBJ2-4,TRBV5-1,-
CASSRGGVGGELFF,TGTGCCAGCAGTCGAGGGGGGGTTGGCGGGGAGCTGTTTTTT,-,TRBJ2-2,TRBV6-5,-
CASKPEGSRTGYTF,TGTGCCAGTAAGCCAGAGGGCAGCCGTACGGGCTACACCTTC,-,TRBJ1-2,TRBV19,once
CASSFQGRVPEAFF,TGTGCCAGCAGTTTCCAGGGTAGAGTTCCTGAAGCTTTCTTT,-,TRBJ1-1,TRBV28,-
CASSVEGRGSYNEQFF,TGTGCCAGCAGCGTAGAAGGCAGGGGCTCCTACAATGAGCAGTTCTTC,-,TRBJ2-1,TRBV9,-
CASSANGTGSSNEQFF,TGTGCCAGCAGTGCAAATGGGACAGGGAGTAGTAATGAGCAGTTCTTC,TRBD1,TRBJ2-1,TRBV6-1,-
CASSFQGEKLFF,TGTGCCAGCAGCTTCCAAGGTGAAAAACTGTTTTTT,-,TRBJ1-4,TRBV7-9,-
CASRPGQENTEAFF,TGTGCCAGCAGGCCGGGACAGGAGAACACTGAAGCTTTCTTT,TRBD1,TRBJ1-1,TRBV6-1,-
CASSSDGSGTQYF,TGCGCCAGCAGCTCAGATGGCTCAGGGACCCAGTACTTC,-,TRBJ2-5,TRBV5-1,-
CASSLDGVASNEQYF,TGTGCCAGCAGCTTAGACGGGGTAGCCTCGAACGAGCAGTACTTC,-,TRBJ2-7,TRBV7-8,-
CASRGQGNQPQHF,TGTGCCAGCAGGGGACAGGGCAATCAGCCCCAGCATTTT,TRBD1,TRBJ1-5,TRBV28,-
CASSEAHQYGYTF,TGTGCCAGCAGTGAAGCTCACCAGTATGGCTACACCTTC,-,TRBJ1-2,TRBV6-5,-
CASSLGAGSVSYEQYF,TGTGCCAGCAGTTTAGGTGCGGGTTCCGTCTCCTACGAGCAGTACTTC,-,TRBJ2-7,TRBV28,-
CASSFEFGEQYF,TGTGCCAGCAGCTTTGAATTTGGGGAGCAGTACTTC,-,TRBJ2-7,TRBV5-5,-
CASSPRRGGSVMDTQYF,TGTGCCAGCAGCCCCCGGCGAGGGGGCTCAGTCATGGATACGCAGTATTTT,TRBD1,TRBJ2-3,TRBV11-3,-
CASSSGLGDEQFF,TGCGCCAGCAGCTCGGGGCTGGGGGATGAGCAGTTCTTC,-,TRBJ2-1,TRBV5-1,few
CASSPGRNQETQYF,TGTGCCAGCTCACCGGGACGGAATCAAGAGACCCAGTACTTC,-,TRBJ2-5,TRBV18,-
CASSVDRADWGNTIYF,TGTGCCAGCAGCGTAGATCGGGCAGATTGGGGAAACACCATATATTTT,-,TRBJ1-3,TRBV9,-
CASSLATGGVSNQPQHF,TGTGCCAGCAGCTTAGCAACCGGGGGGGTTAGCAATCAGCCCCAGCATTTT,-,TRBJ1-5,TRBV7-9,once
CASSLGSSTGGQETQYF,TGTGCCAGCAGCTTAGGGTCCTCAACAGGGGGCCAAGAGACCCAGTACTTC,TRBD1,TRBJ2-5,TRBV11-3,-
CASSAIPGLAGVRRGYEQYF,TGTGCCAGCAGCGCAATCCCGGGACTAGCGGGAGTACGGCGCGGTTACGAGCAGTACTTC,TRBD2,TRBJ2-7,TRBV28,-
CASSLVTDGTEAFF,TGCGCCAGCAGCTTGGTCACTGACGGGACTGAAGCTTTCTTT,-,TRBJ1-1,TRBV5-1,-
CASSPEVAGVGTDTQYF,TGCGCCAGCAGCCCCGAGGTAGCGGGAGTAGGAACAGATACGCAGTATTTT,TRBD2,TRBJ2-3,TRBV4-3,-
CASGFQTGPQETQYF,TGTGCTAGTGGTTTCCAGACCGGGCCCCAAGAGACCCAGTACTTC,-,TRBJ2-5,TRBV12-5,-
CVIWRGADTQYF,TGTGTCATTTGGAGGGGCGCAGATACGCAGTATTTT,-,TRBJ2-3,TRBV6-5,-
CASRRDGAYEQYF,TGTGCCAGCAGGAGAGACGGAGCCTACGAGCAGTACTTC,-,TRBJ2-7,TRBV6-9,-
CASSQGGAGNEKLFF,TGTGCCAGTAGTCAAGGGGGGGCTGGAAATGAAAAACTGTTTTTT,-,TRBJ1-4,TRBV19,few
CASSLQGPGQPQHF,TGTGCCAGCAGCTTACAGGGGCCGGGGCAGCCCCAGCATTTT,TRBD1,TRBJ1-5,TRBV5-4,few
CASRGTGNTGELFF,TGTGCCAGCAGGGGGACAGGGAACACCGGGGAGCTGTTTTTT,TRBD1,TRBJ2-2,TRBV6-5,few
CASSPGGAGRYFHEQFF,TGTGCCAGCAGCCCAGGGGGTGCGGGAAGGTATTTTCATGAGCAGTTCTTC,-,TRBJ2-1,TRBV11-3,-
CASRYSFSGTGDHEQYF,TGTGCCAGTCGATACTCCTTCTCGGGGACAGGGGACCACGAGCAGTACTTC,TRBD1,TRBJ2-7,TRBV19,-
CAISHSRETQYF,TGTGCCATTTCCCACAGCCGAGAGACCCAGTACTTC,-,TRBJ2-5,TRBV28,few
CASSPVTGAEAFF,TGTGCCAGCTCACCCGTGACAGGCGCTGAAGCTTTCTTT,-,TRBJ1-1,TRBV18,-
CASSLWTQDGYTF,TGTGCCAGCAGCTTGTGGACTCAGGATGGCTACACCTTC,-,TRBJ1-2,TRBV5-4,-
CASRPTGTDYTIYF,TGTGCCAGCAGACCCACCGGGACAGACTACACCATATATTTT,TRBD1,TRBJ1-3,TRBV28,few
CASSLAGSYNEQFF,TGTGCCAGCAGCTTAGCCGGCTCCTACAATGAGCAGTTCTTC,-,TRBJ2-1,TRBV11-2,-
CASSLVPAGGLGGGQYF,TGTGCCAGCAGCTTAGTGCCAGCGGGAGGGCTCGGGGGAGGGCAGTACTTC,TRBD2,TRBJ2-7,TRBV11-2,-
CASSPRGGQETQYF,TGTGCCAGCTCACCAAGGGGGGGCCAAGAGACCCAGTACTTC,-,TRBJ2-5,TRBV18,-
CASSLARAGGEQFF,TGTGCCAGCAGCTTAGCGCGCGCCGGGGGTGAGCAGTTCTTC,-,TRBJ2-1,TRBV7-7,-
CASSARGRTEAFF,TGTGCCAGCAGCGCTCGGGGCCGCACTGAAGCTTTCTTT,-,TRBJ1-1,TRBV5-4,few
CASSSTGFTEAFF,TGCGCCAGCAGCTCGACAGGATTCACTGAAGCTTTCTTT,-,TRBJ1-1,TRBV5-1,few
CAWRGRDYEQYF,TGTGCCTGGAGGGGGCGTGACTACGAGCAGTACTTC,-,TRBJ2-7,TRBV30,-
CATRFDRSSYNEQFF,TGTGCCACTAGATTCGACAGGAGCTCCTACAATGAGCAGTTCTTC,-,TRBJ2-1,TRBV19,-
CASKVGGPTGELFF,TGTGCCAGCAAGGTGGGAGGGCCGACGGGGGAGCTGTTTTTT,TRBD2,TRBJ2-2,TRBV2,-